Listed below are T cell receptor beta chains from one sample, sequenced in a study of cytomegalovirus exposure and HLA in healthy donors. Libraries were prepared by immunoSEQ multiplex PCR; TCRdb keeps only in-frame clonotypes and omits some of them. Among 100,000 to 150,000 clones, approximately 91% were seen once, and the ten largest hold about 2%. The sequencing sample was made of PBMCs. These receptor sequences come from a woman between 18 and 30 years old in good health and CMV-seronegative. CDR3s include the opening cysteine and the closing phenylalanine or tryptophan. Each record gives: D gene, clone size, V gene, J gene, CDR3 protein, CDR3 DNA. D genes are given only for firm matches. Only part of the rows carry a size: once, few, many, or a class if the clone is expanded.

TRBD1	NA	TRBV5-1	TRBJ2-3	CASSAGTGRITDTQYF	TGCGCCAGCAGCGCCGGGACAGGGAGGATCACAGATACGCAGTATTTT
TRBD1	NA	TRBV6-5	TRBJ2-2	CASSYGTANTGELFF	TGTGCCAGCAGTTACGGGACAGCAAACACCGGGGAGCTGTTTTTT
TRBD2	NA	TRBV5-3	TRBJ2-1	CARSRGRISYNEQFF	TGTGCCAGAAGCCGCGGGAGGATCTCCTACAATGAGCAGTTCTTC
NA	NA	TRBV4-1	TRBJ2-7	CASSQVSSIAYEQYF	TGCGCCAGCAGCCAAGTAAGTAGCATAGCCTACGAGCAGTACTTC
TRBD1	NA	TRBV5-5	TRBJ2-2	CASSKGQGPGELFF	TGTGCCAGCAGCAAGGGACAGGGCCCCGGGGAGCTGTTTTTT
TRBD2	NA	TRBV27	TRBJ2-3	CASSLLRPGLAGTDTQYF	TGTGCCAGCAGTTTATTACGGCCAGGACTAGCGGGCACAGATACGCAGTATTTT
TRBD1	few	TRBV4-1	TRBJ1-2	CASSQEEGAGYGYTF	TGCGCCAGCAGCCAAGAGGAGGGGGCGGGCTATGGCTACACCTTC
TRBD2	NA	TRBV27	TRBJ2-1	CASSPMDRLASGTSYNEQFF	TGTGCCAGCAGTCCCATGGATAGGTTGGCTAGCGGGACGTCCTACAATGAGCAGTTCTTC
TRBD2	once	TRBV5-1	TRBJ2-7	CASSLGLAGGLNEQYF	TGCGCCAGCAGCTTGGGACTAGCGGGAGGGCTGAACGAGCAGTACTTC
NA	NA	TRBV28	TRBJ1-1	CASSYGTEAFF	TGTGCCAGCAGTTACGGGACAGAAGCTTTCTTT
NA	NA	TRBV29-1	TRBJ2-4	CSALQWAAKNIQYF	TGCAGCGCCTTACAGTGGGCAGCCAAAAACATTCAGTACTTC
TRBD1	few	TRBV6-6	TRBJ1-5	CASSWDSSNQPQHF	TGTGCCAGCAGCTGGGACAGTAGCAATCAGCCCCAGCATTTT
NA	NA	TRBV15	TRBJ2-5	CATSRELTPQETQYF	TGTGCCACCAGCAGAGAATTAACTCCTCAAGAGACCCAGTACTTC
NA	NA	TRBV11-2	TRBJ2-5	CASSPEQGIGETQYF	TGTGCCAGCAGCCCCGAACAGGGAATCGGGGAGACCCAGTACTTC
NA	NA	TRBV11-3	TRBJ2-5	CASSLQGEVTETQYF	TGTGCCAGCAGCCTCCAGGGGGAGGTCACAGAGACCCAGTACTTC
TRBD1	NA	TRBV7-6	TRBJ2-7	CASSYGQGIYEQYF	TGTGCCAGCAGCTACGGACAGGGAATCTACGAGCAGTACTTC
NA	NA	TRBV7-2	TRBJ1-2	CASSPARVYGYTF	TGTGCCAGCAGCCCCGCGAGGGTCTATGGCTACACCTTC
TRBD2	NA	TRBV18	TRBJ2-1	CASSPGTSGLGQFF	TGTGCCAGCTCACCCGGGACTAGCGGTTTGGGGCAGTTCTTC
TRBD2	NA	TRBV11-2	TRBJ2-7	CASSLGGGGYEQYF	TGTGCCAGCAGCTTAGGCGGGGGAGGCTACGAGCAGTACTTC
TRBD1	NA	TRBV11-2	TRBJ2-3	CASSFRGRTDTQYF	TGTGCCAGCAGCTTCAGGGGGCGTACAGATACGCAGTATTTT
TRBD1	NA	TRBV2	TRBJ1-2	CASSRGRQGRDIVYGYTF	TGTGCCAGCAGTCGCGGGCGACAGGGGCGGGATATAGTCTATGGCTACACCTTC
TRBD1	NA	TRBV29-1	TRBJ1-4	CSVGPGQGNEKLFF	TGCAGCGTTGGCCCGGGACAGGGGAATGAAAAACTGTTTTTT
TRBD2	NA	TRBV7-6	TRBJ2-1	CASSLTSGRRFEQFF	TGTGCCAGCAGCTTGACTAGCGGGAGGCGTTTTGAGCAGTTCTTC